The subject of this entry is one T cell receptor beta chain. Its antigen is as yet unknown. The PCR employed 60 Vbeta primers together with 13 Jbeta primers. Sequenced by immunoSEQ multiplex PCR; TCRdb stores in-frame clones only, minus some. The listing contains 150,000 to 200,000 clones. The sample originates from a study of cytomegalovirus exposure and HLA in healthy donors. Study conclusions and caveats: Later analysis suggested most CMV-associated TCR beta chains were HLA-restricted. Three of the chains that were CMV-associated were confirmed in vitro to be specific for CMV antigens. About 87% or about 30% of the time was how often most TCR beta V segments were productive, according to an earlier analysis.

This CDR3 has 14 residues. V shed 3 bases, J shed 5 bases, and the junction held 6 bases outside the gene matches. The V gene's germline CDR1 is SGDLS and CDR2 YYNGEE. This chain links TRBV9 with TRBJ1-2; 8 nucleotides agree with TRBD1. The receptor was isolated from a woman younger than 30 in good health and CMV-seropositive. The sample consisted of PBMCs. The CDR3 bases are TGTGCCAGCAGCGCACGGACAGGGCCTTATGGCTACACCTTC. Translating it yields CASSARTGPYGYTF. Full variable domain (missing parts from reference TRBV9 and TRBJ1-2): DSGVTQTPKHLITATGQRVTLRCSPRSGDLSVYWYQQSLDQGLQFLIQYYNGEERAKGNILERFSAQQFPDLHSELNLSSLELGDSALYFCASSARTGPYGYTFGSGTRLTVV.